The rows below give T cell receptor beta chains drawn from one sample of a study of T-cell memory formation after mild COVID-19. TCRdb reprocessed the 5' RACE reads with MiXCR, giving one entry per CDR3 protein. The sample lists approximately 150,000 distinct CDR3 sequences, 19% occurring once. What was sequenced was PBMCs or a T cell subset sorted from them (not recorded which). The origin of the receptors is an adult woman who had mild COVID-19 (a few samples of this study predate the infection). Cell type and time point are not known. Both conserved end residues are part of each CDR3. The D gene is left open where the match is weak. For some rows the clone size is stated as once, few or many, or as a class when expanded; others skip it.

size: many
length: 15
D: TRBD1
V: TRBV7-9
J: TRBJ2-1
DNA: TGTGCCAGCAGCTCCGGGACAGACTCCTACAATGAGCAGTTCTTC
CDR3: CASSSGTDSYNEQFF

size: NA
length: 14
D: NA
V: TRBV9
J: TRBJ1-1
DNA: TGTGCCAGCAGCGTAGAAGTTGCGAACACTGAAGCTTTCTTT
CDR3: CASSVEVANTEAFF

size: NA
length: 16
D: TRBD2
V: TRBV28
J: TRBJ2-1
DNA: TGTGCCAGCAGTCCCTTCGCGGGAGGGAAGTACAATGAGCAGTTCTTC
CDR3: CASSPFAGGKYNEQFF

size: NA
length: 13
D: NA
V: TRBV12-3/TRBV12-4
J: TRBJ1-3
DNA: TGTGCCAGCAGTTCGTCCCTCAGTTACACCATATATTTT
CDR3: CASSSSLSYTIYF

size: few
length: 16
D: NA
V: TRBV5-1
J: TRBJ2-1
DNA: TGCGCCAGCAGCTTGGAACACCCGAGCTCCTACAATGAGCAGTTCTTC
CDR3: CASSLEHPSSYNEQFF

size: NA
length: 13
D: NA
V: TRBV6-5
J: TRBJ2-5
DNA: TGTGCCAGCAGCCCACCGGGGGTAGAGACCCAGTACTTC
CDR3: CASSPPGVETQYF

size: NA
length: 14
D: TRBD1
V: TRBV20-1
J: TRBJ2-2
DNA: TGCAGTGCTAGAGCGAGTACAGGGGCCGGGGAGCTGTTTTTT
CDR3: CSARASTGAGELFF

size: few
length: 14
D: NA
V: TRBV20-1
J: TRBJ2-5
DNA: TGCAGTGCTAGAGATGCAGCTAGCGATGAGACCCAGTACTTC
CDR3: CSARDAASDETQYF

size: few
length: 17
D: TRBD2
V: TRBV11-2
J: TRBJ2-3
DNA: TGTGCCAGCAGCTTAGATCGGGGGACTAGCGGCACAGATACGCAGTATTTT
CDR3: CASSLDRGTSGTDTQYF

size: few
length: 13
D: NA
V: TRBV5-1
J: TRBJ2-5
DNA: TGCGCCAGCAGCCCTAAAAACGAGGGGACCCAGTACTTC
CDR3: CASSPKNEGTQYF

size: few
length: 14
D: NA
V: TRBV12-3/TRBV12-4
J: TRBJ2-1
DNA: TGTGCCAGCAGTTTCGGGGGTGGGGCAACTGAGCAGTTCTTC
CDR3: CASSFGGGATEQFF

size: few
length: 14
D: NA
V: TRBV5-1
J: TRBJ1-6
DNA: TGCGCCAGCCGAGAGAACTCCTATAATTCACCCCTCCACTTT
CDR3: CASRENSYNSPLHF

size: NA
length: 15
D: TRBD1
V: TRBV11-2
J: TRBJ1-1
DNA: TGTGCCAGCAGCTTAAGTCAGGGGGCTTCTCCTGAAGCTTTCTTT
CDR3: CASSLSQGASPEAFF

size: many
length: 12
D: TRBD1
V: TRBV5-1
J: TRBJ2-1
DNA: TGCGCCAGCAGCTTGGCAGGGGGTAAGGTGGTCTTC
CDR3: CASSLAGGKVVF

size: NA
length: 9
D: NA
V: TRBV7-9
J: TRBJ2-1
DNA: TGTGCCAGCAGCTCGGAGCAGTTCTTC
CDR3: CASSSEQFF

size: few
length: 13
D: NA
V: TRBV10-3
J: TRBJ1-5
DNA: TGTGCCATCGCCGATTTGGTCAATCAGCCCCAGCATTTT
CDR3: CAIADLVNQPQHF

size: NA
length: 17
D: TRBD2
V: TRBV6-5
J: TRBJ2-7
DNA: TGTGCCAGCAGTTACTCGGGACTAGCGGGAGTAAGCTACGAGCAGTACTTC
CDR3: CASSYSGLAGVSYEQYF

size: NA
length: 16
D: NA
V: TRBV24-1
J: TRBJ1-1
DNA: TGTGCCACCCGACAGCTGGGGGCAGAAATGAACACTGAAGCTTTCTTT
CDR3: CATRQLGAEMNTEAFF

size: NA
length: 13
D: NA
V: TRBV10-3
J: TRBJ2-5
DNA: TGTGCCATCACACAAGAGGGGGGGGCGACCCAGTACTTC
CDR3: CAITQEGGATQYF

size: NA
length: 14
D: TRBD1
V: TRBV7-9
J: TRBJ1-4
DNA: TGTGCCAGCAGCCCTGACAGGGGCAATGAAAAACTGTTTTTT
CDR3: CASSPDRGNEKLFF

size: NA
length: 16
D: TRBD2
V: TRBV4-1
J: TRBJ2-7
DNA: TGCGCCAGCAGCCAAGATCCAAGCGGGAGGGTCTACGAGCAGTACTTC
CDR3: CASSQDPSGRVYEQYF

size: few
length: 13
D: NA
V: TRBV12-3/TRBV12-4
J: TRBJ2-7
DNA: TGTGCCAGCAGTTTCAACGGAGCCTACGAGCAGTACTTC
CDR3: CASSFNGAYEQYF

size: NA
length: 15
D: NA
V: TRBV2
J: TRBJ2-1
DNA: TGTGCCAGCAGTGAAGCAGGACAGACTTACAATGAGCAGTTCTTC
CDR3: CASSEAGQTYNEQFF

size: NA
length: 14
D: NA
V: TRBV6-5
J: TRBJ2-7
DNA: TGTGCCAGCAGGCCGGGTCGAACTACCTACGAGCAGTACTTC
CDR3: CASRPGRTTYEQYF

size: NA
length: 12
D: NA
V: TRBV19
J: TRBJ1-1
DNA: TGTGCCAGCCGTCAAGGGTCAACTGAAGCTTTCTTT
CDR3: CASRQGSTEAFF

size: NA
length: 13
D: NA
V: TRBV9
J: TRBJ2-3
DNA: TGTGCCAGCAGCTCGCGTGGGGCAGATACGCAGTATTTT
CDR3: CASSSRGADTQYF

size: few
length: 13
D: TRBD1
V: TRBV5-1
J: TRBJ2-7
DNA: TGCGCCAGCAGCTGGGACAGCAACTACGAGCAGTACTTC
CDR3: CASSWDSNYEQYF

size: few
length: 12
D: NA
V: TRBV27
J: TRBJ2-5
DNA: TGTGCCAGCTCTGGCCCCGGAGGGACCCAGTACTTC
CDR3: CASSGPGGTQYF

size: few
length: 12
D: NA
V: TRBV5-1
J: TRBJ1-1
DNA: TGCGCCAGCAGCTTCTACGGGACTGAAGCTTTCTTT
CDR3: CASSFYGTEAFF

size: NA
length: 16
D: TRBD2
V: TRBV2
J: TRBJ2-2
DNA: TGTGCCAGCAGCAGTACCGGGACTAGAAACACCGGGGAGCTGTTTTTT
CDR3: CASSSTGTRNTGELFF

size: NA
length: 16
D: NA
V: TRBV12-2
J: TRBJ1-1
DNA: TGTGCAAGTCGCTTAAAGAGGGGACAGGGGAACACTGAAGCTTTCTTT
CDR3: CASRLKRGQGNTEAFF

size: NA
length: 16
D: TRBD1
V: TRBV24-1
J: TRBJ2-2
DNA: TGTGCCACCAGTGATTGGGGACAGGCGAACACCGGGGAGCTGTTTTTT
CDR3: CATSDWGQANTGELFF

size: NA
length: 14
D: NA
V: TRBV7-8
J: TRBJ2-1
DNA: TGTGCCAGCAGCTCAACTGACCTAAACAATGAGCAGTTCTTC
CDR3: CASSSTDLNNEQFF

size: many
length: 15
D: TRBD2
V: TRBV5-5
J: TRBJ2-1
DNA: TGTGCCAGCAGCTCCCGACTAGCGGATTACAATGAGCAGTTCTTC
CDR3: CASSSRLADYNEQFF

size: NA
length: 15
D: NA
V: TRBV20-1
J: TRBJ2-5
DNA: TGCAGTGCTCAAACCTTAGACGGAGCTAGGGAGACCCAGTACTTC
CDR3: CSAQTLDGARETQYF

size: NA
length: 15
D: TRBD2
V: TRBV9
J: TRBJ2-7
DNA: TGTGCCAGCAGCGTAGGGACTAGCGAATACTACGAGCAGTACTTC
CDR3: CASSVGTSEYYEQYF

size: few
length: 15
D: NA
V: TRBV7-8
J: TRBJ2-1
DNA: TGTGCCAGCAGCACCGGCCTGGCAGACTACAATGAGCAGTTCTTC
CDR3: CASSTGLADYNEQFF

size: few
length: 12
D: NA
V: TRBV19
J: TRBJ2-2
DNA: TGTGCCAGTAGTATCAGTGCCGGGGAGCTGTTTTTT
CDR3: CASSISAGELFF

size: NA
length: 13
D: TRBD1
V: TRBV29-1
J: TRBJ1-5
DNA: TGCAGCGTAGCGACAGGGAGCAATCAGCCCCAGCATTTT
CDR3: CSVATGSNQPQHF

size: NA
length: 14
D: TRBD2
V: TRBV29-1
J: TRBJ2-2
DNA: TGCAGCGCTATAGCGGGGACGAACACCGGGGAGCTGTTTTTT
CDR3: CSAIAGTNTGELFF

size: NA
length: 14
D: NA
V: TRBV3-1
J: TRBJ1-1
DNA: TGTGCCAGCAGACGGGGGGACATGAACACTGAAGCTTTCTTT
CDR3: CASRRGDMNTEAFF

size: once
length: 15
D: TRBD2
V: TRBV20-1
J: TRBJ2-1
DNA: TGCAGTGCTCCGCCGGGACTAGCGTCCTACAATGAGCAGTTCTTC
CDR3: CSAPPGLASYNEQFF

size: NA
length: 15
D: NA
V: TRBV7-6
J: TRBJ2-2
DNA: TGTGCCAGCAGCCCGGGACTGACAAACACCGGGGAGCTGTTTTTT
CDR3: CASSPGLTNTGELFF

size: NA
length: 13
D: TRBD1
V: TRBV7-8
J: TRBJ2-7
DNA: TGTGCCAGCGGTGGACAGGGAATGAGCGAGCAGTACTTC
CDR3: CASGGQGMSEQYF

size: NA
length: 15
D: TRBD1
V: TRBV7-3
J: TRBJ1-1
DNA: TGTGCCAGCAGCTCAAAGGGACAGGGACACACTGAAGCTTTCTTT
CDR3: CASSSKGQGHTEAFF

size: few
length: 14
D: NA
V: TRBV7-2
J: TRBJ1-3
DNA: TGTGCCAGCAGCTCCGGGACAACTGGAAACACCATATATTTT
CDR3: CASSSGTTGNTIYF

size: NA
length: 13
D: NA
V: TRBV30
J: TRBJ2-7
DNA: TGTGCCTGGAGTGTACGGGGGGCAGGGGAGCAGTACTTC
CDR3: CAWSVRGAGEQYF

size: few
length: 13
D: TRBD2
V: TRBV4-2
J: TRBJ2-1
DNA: TGTGCCAGCAGGGCGACTAGCGGTAATGAGCAGTTCTTC
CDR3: CASRATSGNEQFF